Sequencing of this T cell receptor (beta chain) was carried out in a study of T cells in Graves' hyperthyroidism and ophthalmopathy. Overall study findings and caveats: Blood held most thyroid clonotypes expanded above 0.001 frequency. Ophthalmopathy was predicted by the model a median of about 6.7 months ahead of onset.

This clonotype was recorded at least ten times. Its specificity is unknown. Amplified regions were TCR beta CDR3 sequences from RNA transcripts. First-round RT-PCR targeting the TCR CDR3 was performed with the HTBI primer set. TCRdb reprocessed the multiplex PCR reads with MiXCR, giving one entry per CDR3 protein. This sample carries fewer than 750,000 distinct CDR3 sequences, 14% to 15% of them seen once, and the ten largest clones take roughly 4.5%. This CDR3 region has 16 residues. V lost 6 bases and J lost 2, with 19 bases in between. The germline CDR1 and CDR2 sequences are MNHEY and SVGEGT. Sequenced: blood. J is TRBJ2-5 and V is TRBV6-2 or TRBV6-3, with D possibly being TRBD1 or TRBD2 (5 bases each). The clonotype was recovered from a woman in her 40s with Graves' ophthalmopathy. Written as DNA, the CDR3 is TGTGCCAGCAGACCCGGGCCGGGACGGTGGCAAGAGACCCAGTACTTC. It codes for CASRPGPGRWQETQYF.